This T cell receptor (beta chain) stems from a study of post-analysis software for immune sequencing data. For the study at large: Recorded disease courses covered relapsing-remitting, secondary progressive and progressive-relapsing multiple sclerosis. Some patients had no subtype annotation. Study-level findings and limits: Multiple sclerosis was associated with a significant reduction in normalized Chao1 diversity relative to controls.

The authors incorporated unique molecular identifiers into the TCR beta cDNA libraries. TCRdb independently ran MiXCR on the PCR reads; one entry per CDR3 protein. The sample yields roughly 730,000 distinct CDR3 sequences, just under 30% seen once. This clonotype has just a few counts. Its antigen is unknown. The sequenced material came from blood. The receptor was derived from a girl under 18 with multiple sclerosis.

The CDR3 loop reads CSAIQTADTQYF. CDR3 bases: TGCAGTGCTATCCAGACCGCAGATACGCAGTATTTT. This chain connects TRBV20-1 to TRBJ2-3; D not certain. Germline CDR1 DFQATT, CDR2 SNEGSKA (reference sequence). With 4 bases removed from V and 4 bases from J, the gap between germline ends came to 9 bases. The CDR3 runs 12 residues.